Described below is a single T cell receptor beta chain sequence and its context. Germline lookup yields CDR1 SGHRS and CDR2 YFSETQ. This CDR3 comprises 15 residues. V was pared by 3 bases and J by 1 base, with 6 bases of the junction left unmatched. The protocol was immunoSEQ multiplex PCR, while the TCRdb copy is restricted to in-frame clones and leaves out a portion. The sample yields some 68,000 clones, around nine tenths seen once. This sample is part of a study of blood T cell repertoires in COVID-19. Across the study: T cells, B-cell-depleted T cells, or PBMCs supplied cDNA or gDNA.

The Seattle site enrolled patients during active infection and followed them longitudinally. The chain has TRBV5-1 and TRBJ1-1, with 7 bases matching TRBD1. The source of this sequence is a woman in her 50s with COVID-19, enrolled during active disease. Material: peripheral blood. CDR3 region: CASSSTGQPNTEAFF. The CDR3 coding sequence is TGCGCCAGCAGCTCTACGGGACAGCCGAACACTGAAGCTTTCTTT.